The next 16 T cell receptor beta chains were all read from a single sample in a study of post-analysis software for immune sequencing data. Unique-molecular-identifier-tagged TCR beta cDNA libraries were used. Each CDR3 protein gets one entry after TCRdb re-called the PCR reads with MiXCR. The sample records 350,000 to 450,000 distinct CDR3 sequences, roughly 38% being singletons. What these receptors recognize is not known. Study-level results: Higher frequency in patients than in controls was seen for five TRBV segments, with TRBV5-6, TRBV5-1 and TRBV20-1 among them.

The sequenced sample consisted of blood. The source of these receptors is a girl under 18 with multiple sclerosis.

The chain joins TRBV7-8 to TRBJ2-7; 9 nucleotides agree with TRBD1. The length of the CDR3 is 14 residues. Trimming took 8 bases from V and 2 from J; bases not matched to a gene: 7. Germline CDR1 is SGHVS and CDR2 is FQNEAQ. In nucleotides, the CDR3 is TGTGCCAGCTTGACCGGGACAGGGCCCTACGAGCAGTACTTC. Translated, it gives CASLTGTGPYEQYF.

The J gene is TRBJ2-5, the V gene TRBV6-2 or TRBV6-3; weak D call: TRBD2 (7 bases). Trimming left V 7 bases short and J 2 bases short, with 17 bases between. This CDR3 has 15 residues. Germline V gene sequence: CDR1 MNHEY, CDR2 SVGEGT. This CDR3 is CASTLQGGSQETQYF. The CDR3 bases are TGTGCCAGCACCCTACAGGGAGGGAGTCAAGAGACCCAGTACTTC.

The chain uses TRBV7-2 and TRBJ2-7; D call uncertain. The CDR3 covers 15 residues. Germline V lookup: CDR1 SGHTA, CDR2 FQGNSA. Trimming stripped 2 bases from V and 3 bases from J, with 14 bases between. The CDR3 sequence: CASSLRWAEGYEQYF. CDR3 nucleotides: TGTGCCAGCAGCTTAAGGTGGGCGGAAGGCTACGAGCAGTACTTC.

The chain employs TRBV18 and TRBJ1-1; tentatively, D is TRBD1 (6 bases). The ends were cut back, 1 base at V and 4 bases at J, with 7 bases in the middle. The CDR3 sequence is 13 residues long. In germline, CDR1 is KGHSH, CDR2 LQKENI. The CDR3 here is CASSPQGVTEAFF. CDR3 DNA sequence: TGTGCCAGCTCACCACAGGGGGTCACTGAAGCTTTCTTT.

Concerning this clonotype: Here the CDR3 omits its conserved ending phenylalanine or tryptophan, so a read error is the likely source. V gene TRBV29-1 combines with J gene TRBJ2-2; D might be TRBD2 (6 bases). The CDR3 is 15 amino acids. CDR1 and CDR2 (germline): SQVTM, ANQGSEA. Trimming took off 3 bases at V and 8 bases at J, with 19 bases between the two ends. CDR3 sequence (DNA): TGCAGCGTTGATACTATCCCGGGGGAGGCTGGGGAGCTGTTTTTG. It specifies CSVDTIPGEAGELFL.

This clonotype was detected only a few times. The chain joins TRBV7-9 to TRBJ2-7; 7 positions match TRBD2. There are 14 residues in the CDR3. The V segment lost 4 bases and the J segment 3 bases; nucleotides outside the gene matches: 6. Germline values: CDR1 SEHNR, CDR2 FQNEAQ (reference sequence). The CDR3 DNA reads TGTGCCAGCAGCTCCCCTCGCGGGGGCTACGAGCAGTACTTC. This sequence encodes CASSSPRGGYEQYF.

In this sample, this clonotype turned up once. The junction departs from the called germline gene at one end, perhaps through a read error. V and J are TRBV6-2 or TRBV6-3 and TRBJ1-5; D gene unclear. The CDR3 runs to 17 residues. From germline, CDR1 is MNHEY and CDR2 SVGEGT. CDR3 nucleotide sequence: TGTGCCAGCGGTTACTCGATGTCCTCGTATAGCAATCAGCCCCAGCATTTT. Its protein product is CASGYSMSSYSNQPQHF.

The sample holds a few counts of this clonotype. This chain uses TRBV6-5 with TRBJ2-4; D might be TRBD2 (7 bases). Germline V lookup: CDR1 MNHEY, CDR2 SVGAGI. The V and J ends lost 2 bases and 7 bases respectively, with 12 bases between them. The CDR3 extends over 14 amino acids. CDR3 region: CASSYGGAGNIQYF. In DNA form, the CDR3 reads TGTGCCAGCAGTTACGGGGGGGCAGGGAACATTCAGTACTTC.

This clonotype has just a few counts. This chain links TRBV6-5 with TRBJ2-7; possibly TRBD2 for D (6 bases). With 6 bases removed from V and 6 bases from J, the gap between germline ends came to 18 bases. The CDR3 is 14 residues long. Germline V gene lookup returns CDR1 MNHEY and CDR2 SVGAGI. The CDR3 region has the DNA TGTGCCAGCAGCCAGGACGGAGGGCGGTTCGAGCAGTACTTC. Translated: CASSQDGGRFEQYF.

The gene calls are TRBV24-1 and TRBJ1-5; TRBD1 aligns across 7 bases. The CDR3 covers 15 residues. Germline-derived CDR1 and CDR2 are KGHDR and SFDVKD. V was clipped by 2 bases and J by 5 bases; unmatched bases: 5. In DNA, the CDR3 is TGTGCCACCAGTGATTCTCGACAGGGTGATCAGCCCCAGCATTTT. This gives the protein CATSDSRQGDQPQHF.

Here the CDR3 reads CASSSTENIQYF. DNA for the CDR3: TGTGCCAGCAGCTCGACGGAAAACATTCAGTACTTC. The J gene is TRBJ2-4, the V gene TRBV7-9; D ambiguous. The length of the CDR3 is 12 residues. V gave up 4 bases and J gave up 5 bases, with 6 bases separating them. The germline V gene has CDR1 SEHNR and CDR2 FQNEAQ (reference sequence).

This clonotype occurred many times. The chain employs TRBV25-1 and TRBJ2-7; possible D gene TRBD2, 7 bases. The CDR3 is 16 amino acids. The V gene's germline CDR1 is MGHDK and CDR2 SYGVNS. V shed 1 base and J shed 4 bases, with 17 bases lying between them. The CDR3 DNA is TGTGCCAGCAGTGAATCCGTAGGGGGGGTAAGGTACGAGCAGTACTTC. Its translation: CASSESVGGVRYEQYF.

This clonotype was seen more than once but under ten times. This CDR3 is CASSFVTGNYGYTF. CDR3 coding DNA: TGTGCCAGCAGTTTTGTAACAGGCAACTATGGCTACACCTTC. V gene TRBV12-3 or TRBV12-4 combines with J gene TRBJ1-2; D is perhaps TRBD1 (5 bases). Trimming cost V 3 bases and J 2 bases, with 10 bases left between them. This CDR3 is built from 14 residues.

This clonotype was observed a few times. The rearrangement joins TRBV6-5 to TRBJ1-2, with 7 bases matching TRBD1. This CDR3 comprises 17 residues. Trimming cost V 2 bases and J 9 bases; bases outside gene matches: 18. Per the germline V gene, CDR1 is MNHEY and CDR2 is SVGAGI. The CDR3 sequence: CASSYAPPGGYQRSYTF. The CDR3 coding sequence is TGTGCCAGCAGTTACGCACCTCCAGGGGGTTATCAGCGGAGCTACACCTTC.

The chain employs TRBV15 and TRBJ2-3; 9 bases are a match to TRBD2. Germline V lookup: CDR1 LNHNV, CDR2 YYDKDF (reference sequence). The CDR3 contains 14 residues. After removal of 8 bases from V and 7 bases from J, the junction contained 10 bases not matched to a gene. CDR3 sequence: CATGSGGTGNTQYF. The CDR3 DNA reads TGTGCCACCGGGAGCGGGGGGACCGGGAATACGCAGTATTTT.

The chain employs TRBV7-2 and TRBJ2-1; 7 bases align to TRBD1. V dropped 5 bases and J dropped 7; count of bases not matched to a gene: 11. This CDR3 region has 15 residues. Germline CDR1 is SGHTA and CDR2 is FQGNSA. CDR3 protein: CASSPRQGTWNEQFF. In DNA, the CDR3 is TGTGCCAGCAGCCCAAGACAGGGCACCTGGAATGAGCAGTTCTTC.